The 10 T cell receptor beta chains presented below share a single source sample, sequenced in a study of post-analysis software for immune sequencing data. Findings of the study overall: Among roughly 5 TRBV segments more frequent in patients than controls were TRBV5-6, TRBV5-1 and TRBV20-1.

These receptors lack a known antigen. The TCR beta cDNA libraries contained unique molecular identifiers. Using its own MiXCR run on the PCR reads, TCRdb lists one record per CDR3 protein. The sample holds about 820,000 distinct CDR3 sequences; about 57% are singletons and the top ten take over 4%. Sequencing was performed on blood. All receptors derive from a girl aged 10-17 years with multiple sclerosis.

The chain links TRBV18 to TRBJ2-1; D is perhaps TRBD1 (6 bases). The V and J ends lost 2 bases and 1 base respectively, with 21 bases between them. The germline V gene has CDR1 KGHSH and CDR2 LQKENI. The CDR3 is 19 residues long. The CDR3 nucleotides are TGTGCCAGCTCACCAATACCACCCTGGACAGCCCTGTCCTACAATGAGCAGTTCTTC. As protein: CASSPIPPWTALSYNEQFF.

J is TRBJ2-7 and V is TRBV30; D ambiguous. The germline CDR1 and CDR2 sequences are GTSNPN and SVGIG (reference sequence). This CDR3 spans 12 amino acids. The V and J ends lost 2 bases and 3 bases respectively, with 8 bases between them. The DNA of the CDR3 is TGTGCCTGGAGTTACGGCGGCTACGAGCAGTACTTC. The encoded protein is CAWSYGGYEQYF. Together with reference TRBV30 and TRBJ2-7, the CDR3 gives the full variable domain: SQTIHQWPATLVQPVGSPLSLECTVEGTSNPNLYWYRQAAGRGLQLLFYSVGIGQISSEVPQNLSASRPQDRQFILSSKKLLLSDSGFYLCAWSYGGYEQYFGPGTRLTVT.

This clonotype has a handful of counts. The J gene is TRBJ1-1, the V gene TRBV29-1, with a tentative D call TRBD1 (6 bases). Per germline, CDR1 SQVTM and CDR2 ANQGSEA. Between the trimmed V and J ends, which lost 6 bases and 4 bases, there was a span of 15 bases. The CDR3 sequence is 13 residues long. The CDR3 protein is CSVGGSIFTEAFF. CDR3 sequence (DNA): TGCAGCGTGGGGGGCTCAATATTCACTGAAGCTTTCTTT. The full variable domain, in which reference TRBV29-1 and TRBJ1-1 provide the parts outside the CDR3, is SAVISQKPSRDICQRGTSLTIQCQVDSQVTMMFWYRQQPGQSLTLIATANQGSEATYESGFVIDKFPISRPNLTFSTLTVSNMSPEDSSIYLCSVGGSIFTEAFFGQGTRLTVV.

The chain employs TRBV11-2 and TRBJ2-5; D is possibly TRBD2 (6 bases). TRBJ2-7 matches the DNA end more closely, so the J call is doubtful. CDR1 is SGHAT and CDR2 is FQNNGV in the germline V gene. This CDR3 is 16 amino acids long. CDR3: CASSPRGTQTGGEQYF. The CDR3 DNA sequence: TGTGCCAGCAGTCCCCGGGGGACTCAAACAGGTGGCGAGCAGTACTTC.

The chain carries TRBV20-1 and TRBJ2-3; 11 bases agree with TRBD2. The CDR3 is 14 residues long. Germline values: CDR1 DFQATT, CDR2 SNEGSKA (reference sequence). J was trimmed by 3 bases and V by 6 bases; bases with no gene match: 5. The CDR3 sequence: CSAVGTSGTDTQYF. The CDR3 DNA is TGCAGTGCCGTCGGGACTAGCGGTACAGATACGCAGTATTTT.

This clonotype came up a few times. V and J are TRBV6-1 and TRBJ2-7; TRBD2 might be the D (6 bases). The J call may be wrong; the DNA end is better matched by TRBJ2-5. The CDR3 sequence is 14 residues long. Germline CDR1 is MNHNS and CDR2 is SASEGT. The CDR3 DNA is TGTGCCAGCAGTTCCGGGGGACCTCAAGAGACCCAGTACTTC. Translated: CASSSGGPQETQYF.

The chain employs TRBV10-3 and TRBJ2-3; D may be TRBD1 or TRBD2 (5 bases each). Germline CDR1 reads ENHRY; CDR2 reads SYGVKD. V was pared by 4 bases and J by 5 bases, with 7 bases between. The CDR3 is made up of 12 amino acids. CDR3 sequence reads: CAISARGDTQYF. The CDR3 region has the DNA TGTGCCATCAGTGCGAGGGGAGATACGCAGTATTTT.

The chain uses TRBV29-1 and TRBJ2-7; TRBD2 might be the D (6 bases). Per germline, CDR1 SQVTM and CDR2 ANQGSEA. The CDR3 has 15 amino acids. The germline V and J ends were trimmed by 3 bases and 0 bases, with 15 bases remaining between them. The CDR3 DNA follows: TGCAGCGTTGAGGTAGCGGCCATAAGCTCCTACGAGCAGTACTTC. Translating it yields CSVEVAAISSYEQYF.

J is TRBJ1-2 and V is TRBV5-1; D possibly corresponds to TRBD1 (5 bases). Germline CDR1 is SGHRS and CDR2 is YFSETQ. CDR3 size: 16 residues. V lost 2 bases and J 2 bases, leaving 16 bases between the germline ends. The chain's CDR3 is CASSLGRGQINYGYTF. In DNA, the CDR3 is TGCGCCAGCAGCTTAGGAAGGGGCCAGATAAACTATGGCTACACCTTC. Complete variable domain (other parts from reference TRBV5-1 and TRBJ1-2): KAGVTQTPRYLIKTRGQQVTLSCSPISGHRSVSWYQQTPGQGLQFLFEYFSETQRNKGNFPGRFSGRQFSNSRSEMNVSTLELGDSALYLCASSLGRGQINYGYTFGSGTRLTVV.

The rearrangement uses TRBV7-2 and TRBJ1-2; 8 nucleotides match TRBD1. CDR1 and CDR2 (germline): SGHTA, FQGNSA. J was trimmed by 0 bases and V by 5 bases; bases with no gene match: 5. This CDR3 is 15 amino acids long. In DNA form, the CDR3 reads TGTGCCAGCAGCCTCAGGGGGCCGGCTAACTATGGCTACACCTTC. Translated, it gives CASSLRGPANYGYTF.